Below, 32 T cell receptor beta chains from the same sample are listed, as sequenced in a study of Ad26.COV2.S vaccination and SARS-CoV-2 variants. The treatment here: roughly 19 received Ad26.COV2.S at low or high dose, single or two shots; a few received placebo; per-sample allocation not given. The samples date from day 63 after the first vaccine or placebo injection. The assay was immunoSEQ multiplex PCR, and TCRdb's table has in-frame clones only and misses some. Seen here are hundreds of thousands of clones, around 90% observed once, and the top ten hold around 5.8%. The source was peripheral blood, collected in a trial of Ad26.COV2.S vaccine versus placebo. The receptors originated from a person between 18 and 59 years old who received the Ad26.COV2.S COVID-19 vaccine or a placebo.

This chain connects TRBV6-2 or TRBV6-3 to TRBJ1-1; the D is unclear. The CDR3 spans 14 residues. Trimming took off 2 bases at V and 3 bases at J, with 10 bases between the two ends. The germline V gene has CDR1 MNHEY and CDR2 SVGEGT. The CDR3 nucleotides read TGTGCCAGCAGTTACAAAGGAGTTTACACTGAAGCTTTCTTT. This encodes CASSYKGVYTEAFF.

The count of this clone is one. This chain connects TRBV24-1 to TRBJ2-1; D is possibly TRBD2 (6 bases). V shed 2 bases and J shed 8 bases, with 15 bases lying between them. Germline CDR1 KGHDR, CDR2 SFDVKD. The CDR3 length is 15 residues. As DNA, the CDR3 is TGTGCCACCAGTGATTCAGTGGGAGGAGCGCATGAGCAGTTCTTC. It codes for CATSDSVGGAHEQFF.

The chain combines TRBV25-1 with TRBJ1-6; D possibly corresponds to TRBD1 (6 bases). V was trimmed by 10 bases and J by 7 bases, leaving 14 bases between them. The germline V gene encodes CDR1 MGHDK and CDR2 SYGVNS. This CDR3 contains 13 residues. CDR3 protein: CANEQGRNSPLHF. The CDR3 nucleotides are TGTGCCAACGAACAGGGCCGCAATTCACCCCTCCACTTT.

This CDR3 is CASRAGTGNHGYTF. CDR3 nucleotide sequence: TGCGCCAGCCGAGCTGGGACAGGGAACCATGGCTACACCTTC. The V and J genes are TRBV5-1 and TRBJ1-2; TRBD1 matches 9 bases. This CDR3 has 14 amino acids. Germline V gene data show CDR1 as SGHRS and CDR2 as YFSETQ. After removal of 7 bases from V and 6 bases from J, the junction contained 10 bases not matched to a gene.

The sample holds one count of this clone. V and J are TRBV6-6 and TRBJ1-1, with 7 bases lining up with TRBD1. The CDR3 runs 15 residues. CDR1 and CDR2 (germline): MNHNY, SVGAGI (reference sequence). Trimming cost V 7 bases and J 6 bases; bases outside gene matches: 14. The CDR3 DNA reads TGTGCCAGCACCTATTACTCAAGGGGGCGGGCTGAAGCTTTCTTT. Translating gives CASTYYSRGRAEAFF.

The V and J genes are TRBV4-1 and TRBJ1-2; a possible D gene is TRBD1 (6 bases). The ends were cut back, 0 bases at V and 3 bases at J, with 17 bases in the middle. Germline lookup yields CDR1 MGHRA and CDR2 YSYEKL. The CDR3 contains 17 residues. The CDR3 spells CASSQESTGRVDYGYTF. The CDR3 DNA reads as TGCGCCAGCAGCCAAGAATCAACAGGGAGGGTAGACTATGGCTACACCTTC.

This chain uses TRBV7-2 with TRBJ2-2; no firm D call. The germline V gene has CDR1 SGHTA and CDR2 FQGNSA. V lost 1 base and J lost 7, with 7 bases in between. CDR3 size: 13 residues. In nucleotides, the CDR3 is TGTGCCAGCAGCTTAGTGCACCTCGGGGAGCTGTTTTTT. Translated: CASSLVHLGELFF.

V usage is TRBV5-1 and J usage is TRBJ1-1; D call uncertain. V was clipped by 4 bases and J by 4 bases, with 14 bases between them. The CDR3 length is 14 residues. Germline V gene lookup returns CDR1 SGHRS and CDR2 YFSETQ. The CDR3 DNA reads TGCGCCAGCAGCCGATCCCAGGTTAGCACTGAAGCTTTCTTT. As protein: CASSRSQVSTEAFF.

The count of this clone is one. CDR3 bases: TGTGCCAGCTCCACTGGTCTAAAGGCCGGGGAGCTGTTTTTT. Protein: CASSTGLKAGELFF. The chain combines TRBV13 with TRBJ2-2; D remains ambiguous. The CDR3 is made up of 14 amino acids. Germline V gives CDR1 PRHDT, CDR2 FYEKMQ (reference sequence). The germline V and J ends were trimmed by 8 bases and 6 bases, with 16 bases remaining between them.

CDR3 in DNA: TGTGCCAGCAGTGACGCAGGGGTACCCTACAATGAGCAGTTCTTC. Translating it yields CASSDAGVPYNEQFF. This chain links TRBV9 with TRBJ2-1; tentatively, D is TRBD1 (6 bases). CDR1 and CDR2 from the germline V gene are SGDLS and YYNGEE. V lost 5 bases and J lost 2, with 14 bases in between. The CDR3 runs 15 residues.

The V gene is TRBV5-4, the J gene TRBJ1-2; no clear D. V was shortened by 0 bases and J by 5 bases, with 8 bases between the two germline ends. The CDR3 consists of 13 residues. From germline, CDR1 is SGHNT and CDR2 YYREEE (reference sequence). The CDR3: CASSLAGGYGYTF. The CDR3 DNA sequence: TGTGCCAGCAGCTTGGCGGGTGGTTATGGCTACACCTTC.

V is TRBV5-1 and J is TRBJ2-1, with 7 positions matching TRBD1. The J segment lost 7 bases and the V segment lost 0 bases, leaving 7 bases of the junction unmatched. CDR1 and CDR2 (germline): SGHRS, YFSETQ. The CDR3 sequence is 15 residues long. CDR3 bases: TGCGCCAGCAGCTTGGGGGACAGTACTCGGAATGAGCAGTTCTTC. Protein: CASSLGDSTRNEQFF.

This clone has more than one count but fewer than ten. CDR3 in amino acids: CASTRESGGEQYF. DNA of the CDR3: TGCGCCAGCACCCGGGAGTCGGGTGGCGAGCAGTACTTC. The J gene is TRBJ2-7, the V gene TRBV5-1; tentative D call: TRBD2 (6 bases). The CDR3 runs to 13 residues. V lost 6 bases and J 6 bases, leaving 16 bases between the germline ends. Germline V gene lookup returns CDR1 SGHRS and CDR2 YFSETQ. Full variable domain (remainder filled in from reference TRBV5-1 and TRBJ2-7): KAGVTQTPRYLIKTRGQQVTLSCSPISGHRSVSWYQQTPGQGLQFLFEYFSETQRNKGNFPGRFSGRQFSNSRSEMNVSTLELGDSALYLCASTRESGGEQYFGPGTRLTVT.

The genes are TRBV9 and TRBJ2-3; D gene unclear. V was pared by 0 bases and J by 4 bases, with 9 bases between. The CDR3 has 14 amino acids. Germline CDR1 is SGDLS and CDR2 is YYNGEE. CDR3: CASSVGMRPDTQYF. The CDR3 DNA follows: TGTGCCAGCAGCGTAGGTATGCGGCCAGATACGCAGTATTTT.

The rearrangement uses TRBV7-9 and TRBJ1-2; D gene uncertain. Germline loops: CDR1 SEHNR, CDR2 FQNEAQ (reference sequence). The CDR3 sequence is 13 residues long. Between the trimmed V and J ends, which lost 5 bases and 8 bases, there was a span of 15 bases. The DNA of the CDR3 is TGTGCCAGCAGCCTCGGATTTCCGGGGGGCTACACCTTC. Amino acids: CASSLGFPGGYTF.

The chain uses TRBV28 and TRBJ2-3; D gene uncertain. CDR1 MDHEN and CDR2 SYDVKM come from the germline V gene. This CDR3 has 15 amino acids. V lost 9 bases and J lost 4, with 20 bases in between. Written as DNA, the CDR3 is TGTGCCAGTGGTATCCGGGCATCCCTTGCAGATACGCAGTATTTT. Encoded protein: CASGIRASLADTQYF.

The J gene is TRBJ1-5, the V gene TRBV9; D not resolved. Germline assignment: CDR1 SGDLS and CDR2 YYNGEE. V lost 0 bases and J 5 bases, leaving 6 bases between the germline ends. CDR3 size: 13 residues. The CDR3 DNA sequence: TGTGCCAGCAGCGTAGCCGGGGATCAGCCCCAGCATTTT. Protein sequence: CASSVAGDQPQHF.

CDR3 DNA sequence: TGTGCCAGCAGCCCTCTGAATATCCGGTCACCCCTCCACTTT. This encodes CASSPLNIRSPLHF. The chain uses TRBV28 and TRBJ1-6; the D is unclear. The ends were cut back, 6 bases at V and 10 bases at J, with 16 bases in the middle. CDR3 size: 14 residues. The germline gives CDR1 MDHEN, CDR2 SYDVKM. Complete variable domain (other parts from reference TRBV28 and TRBJ1-6): DVKVTQSSRYLVKRTGEKVFLECVQDMDHENMFWYRQDPGLGLRLIYFSYDVKMKEKGDIPEGYSVSREKKERFSLILESASTNQTSMYLCASSPLNIRSPLHFGNGTRLTVT.

The chain employs TRBV9 and TRBJ2-1; D call uncertain. V was trimmed by 0 bases and J by 10 bases, leaving 5 bases between them. The CDR3 runs 11 residues. CDR1 and CDR2 (germline): SGDLS, YYNGEE. CDR3 amino acids: CASSVAQEQFF. The CDR3 DNA is TGTGCCAGCAGCGTAGCCCAGGAGCAGTTCTTC.

This sequence joins TRBV28 and TRBJ1-3; D is perhaps TRBD1 (6 bases). CDR1 MDHEN and CDR2 SYDVKM come from the germline V gene. V lost 5 bases, J lost 2 bases, and 13 bases lay in between. The CDR3 is made up of 15 amino acids. CDR3 sequence reads: CASSLPGTTGNTIYF. Here the CDR3 DNA reads TGTGCCAGCAGTCTTCCTGGGACAACTGGAAACACCATATATTTT.

V gene TRBV5-6 combines with J gene TRBJ2-7; D possibly corresponds to TRBD1 (6 bases). V was trimmed by 2 bases and J by 12 bases, leaving 12 bases between them. The length of the CDR3 is 11 residues. Germline CDR1 SGHDT, CDR2 YYEEEE. The CDR3 nucleotides read TGTGCCAGCAGCTTAGGACAGTCGCGGTACTTC. Translated: CASSLGQSRYF.

The V and J genes are TRBV28 and TRBJ2-5; possibly TRBD1 for D (5 bases). V shed 6 bases and J shed 5 bases, with 16 bases lying between them. CDR3 length equals 14 residues. In germline, CDR1 is MDHEN, CDR2 SYDVKM. CDR3: CASSQSSTDETQYF. Written as DNA, the CDR3 is TGTGCCAGCAGCCAATCCTCGACAGATGAGACCCAGTACTTC.

The genes are TRBV19 and TRBJ2-7; D may be TRBD1 (5 bases). Between the trimmed V and J ends, which lost 0 bases and 2 bases, there was a span of 11 bases. The CDR3 covers 15 residues. Germline values: CDR1 LNHDA, CDR2 SQIVND (reference sequence). CDR3 in DNA: TGTGCCAGTAGTATAGATAAGGGGTTTCCCTACGAGCAGTACTTC. Its translation is CASSIDKGFPYEQYF.

J is TRBJ1-5 and V is TRBV6-2 or TRBV6-3; the D gene is possibly TRBD1 (6 bases). Germline V gene sequence: CDR1 MNHEY, CDR2 SVGEGT. The CDR3 contains 20 residues. Trimming took 0 bases from V and 3 from J, leaving 24 bases between them. The CDR3 reads CASSYSRQEPTPFHNQPQHF. The CDR3 DNA reads TGTGCCAGCAGTTACTCTAGACAGGAACCAACTCCTTTCCACAATCAGCCCCAGCATTTT.

The V call is TRBV5-4, the J call TRBJ1-2; TRBD1 matches 8 bases. CDR1 is SGHNT, CDR2 YYREEE, per germline (reference sequence). J gave up 2 bases and V 2 bases, and 5 bases lay outside the gene matches. The CDR3 covers 15 residues. The DNA for the CDR3 is TGTGCCAGCAGCTTTGGGCAGGGGGCCAACTATGGCTACACCTTC. As protein: CASSFGQGANYGYTF.

V and J are TRBV5-4 and TRBJ2-7; D possibly corresponds to TRBD2 (5 bases). Germline V gene data show CDR1 as SGHNT and CDR2 as YYREEE (reference sequence). CDR3 length: 19 amino acids. V gave up 2 bases and J gave up 7 bases, with 31 bases separating them. The CDR3: CASSFYSDGWGRGLVEQYF. CDR3 nucleotide sequence: TGTGCCAGCAGCTTCTACTCAGACGGCTGGGGTCGGGGTTTGGTGGAGCAGTACTTC.

The rearrangement joins TRBV11-2 to TRBJ2-5, with D unresolved. Germline CDR1 is SGHAT and CDR2 is FQNNGV. V was shortened by 7 bases and J by 5 bases, with 8 bases between the two germline ends. The CDR3 consists of 11 residues. Here the CDR3 reads CASTRRETQYF. The DNA for the CDR3 is TGTGCCAGCACCCGAAGGGAGACCCAGTACTTC.

The genes are TRBV12-3 or TRBV12-4 and TRBJ1-1; D uncertain. The V gene lost 7 bases and the J gene lost 2 bases, with 11 bases spanning the gap. The CDR3 contains 13 residues. CDR3 protein: CASTPRVNTEAFF. The CDR3, as DNA: TGTGCCAGCACCCCCCGGGTTAACACTGAAGCTTTCTTT.

The V gene is TRBV4-1, the J gene TRBJ2-3, with 10 bases lining up with TRBD2. In germline, CDR1 is MGHRA, CDR2 YSYEKL. The CDR3 extends over 17 amino acids. With 4 bases clipped from V and 5 bases from J, the junction kept 12 bases outside the gene matches. CDR3 protein: CASSPGGASGSVDTQYF. CDR3 nucleotide sequence: TGCGCCAGCAGCCCTGGGGGGGCTAGCGGGAGTGTAGATACGCAGTATTTT.

Only one count was recorded for this clone. The gene calls are TRBV5-1 and TRBJ2-3; TRBD1 aligns across 8 bases. Germline trimming cut 4 bases from V and 9 bases from J; bases unmatched to any gene: 4. Germline lookup yields CDR1 SGHRS and CDR2 YFSETQ. This CDR3 region has 12 residues. The CDR3 spells CASSQDRATQYF. The CDR3 nucleotides read TGCGCCAGCAGCCAGGACAGGGCAACGCAGTATTTT. Full variable domain (rest looked up from reference TRBV5-1 and TRBJ2-3): KAGVTQTPRYLIKTRGQQVTLSCSPISGHRSVSWYQQTPGQGLQFLFEYFSETQRNKGNFPGRFSGRQFSNSRSEMNVSTLELGDSALYLCASSQDRATQYFGPGTRLTVL.

The chain combines TRBV6-6 with TRBJ1-1; no clear D gene. Germline lookup yields CDR1 MNHNY and CDR2 SVGAGI (reference sequence). V was shortened by 6 bases and J by 1 base, with 9 bases between the two germline ends. This CDR3 region has 13 residues. The CDR3 DNA sequence: TGTGCCAGCAGGCACCAGAAGAACACTGAAGCTTTCTTT. It translates to CASRHQKNTEAFF.

The chain joins TRBV28 to TRBJ1-5; the D gene is possibly TRBD1 (6 bases). Germline CDR1 and CDR2: MDHEN and SYDVKM. The CDR3 has 15 residues. Trimming removed 5 bases at V and 6 bases at J, with 17 bases between. In DNA, the CDR3 is TGTGCCAGCAGTACAGGTCCCGGCAGGGGTCAGCCCCAGCATTTT. Residues: CASSTGPGRGQPQHF. Filled out from reference TRBV28 and TRBJ1-5, the complete variable domain reads DVKVTQSSRYLVKRTGEKVFLECVQDMDHENMFWYRQDPGLGLRLIYFSYDVKMKEKGDIPEGYSVSREKKERFSLILESASTNQTSMYLCASSTGPGRGQPQHFGDGTRLSIL.